The 23 T cell receptor beta chains below come from one sample, sequenced in a study of early T cells in non-severe SARS-CoV-2 infection. MiXCR was run by TCRdb on the 5' RACE reads, yielding one entry per CDR3 protein. The repertoire has roughly 110,000 distinct CDR3 sequences, approximately 12% of them found once; the top ten carry 7.6%. The sequenced sample was whole blood. The receptors stem from an adult who was a healthcare worker with PCR-confirmed SARS-CoV-2 infection or an uninfected control (not recorded which).

This clonotype has at least ten counts. The chain uses TRBV9 and TRBJ2-1; D may be TRBD2 (6 bases). Deletions cut 0 bases from V and 6 bases from J, with 13 bases between. CDR1 is SGDLS and CDR2 is YYNGEE in the germline V gene. The CDR3 length is 15 residues. CDR3 amino acids: CASSVGERATNEQFF. CDR3 in DNA: TGTGCCAGCAGCGTAGGGGAGCGGGCCACCAATGAGCAGTTCTTC.

This clonotype has more than one count but fewer than ten. The rearrangement links TRBV6-2 or TRBV6-3 to TRBJ1-1; TRBD1 aligns across 9 bases. The CDR3 length is 14 residues. CDR1 and CDR2 (germline): MNHEY, SVGEGT. The V segment lost 5 bases and the J segment 6 bases; nucleotides outside the gene matches: 7. The CDR3 reads CASSTPGQGPEAFF. Here the CDR3 DNA reads TGTGCCAGCAGTACCCCGGGACAGGGACCTGAAGCTTTCTTT.

This clonotype was detected many times. The chain carries TRBV7-2 and TRBJ2-1; D is undetermined. The CDR3 contains 14 residues. The germline V and J ends were trimmed by 1 base and 8 bases, with 12 bases remaining between them. The germline CDR1 and CDR2 sequences are SGHTA and FQGNSA. The CDR3 coding sequence is TGTGCCAGCAGCTTAGACGGAGCCTCGGATGAGCAGTTCTTC. This sequence encodes CASSLDGASDEQFF.

This clonotype was seen many times. The CDR3 is CATSRDSHIQETQYF. The CDR3 DNA follows: TGTGCCACCAGCAGAGATTCACATATCCAAGAGACCCAGTACTTC. The chain carries TRBV15 and TRBJ2-5; D gene uncertain. CDR3 length equals 15 residues. Trimming stripped 0 bases from V and 1 base from J, with 9 bases between. Germline values: CDR1 LNHNV, CDR2 YYDKDF (reference sequence).

There are many counts of this clonotype. V gene TRBV20-1 combines with J gene TRBJ2-7, with D possibly TRBD1 on 7 matching bases. CDR1 is DFQATT and CDR2 is SNEGSKA in the germline V gene (reference sequence). The CDR3 is 14 amino acids. V lost 5 bases, J lost 2 bases, and 16 bases lay in between. The CDR3 is CSAEEGAGPYEQYF. The DNA for the CDR3 is TGCAGTGCTGAGGAGGGGGCAGGACCCTACGAGCAGTACTTC.

V gene TRBV7-9 combines with J gene TRBJ1-1; D might be TRBD1 (5 bases). Germline CDR1 and CDR2: SEHNR and FQNEAQ (reference sequence). Trimming removed 5 bases at V and 2 bases at J, with 12 bases between. The CDR3 is 14 residues long. CDR3 sequence reads: CASSRLGENTEAFF. The CDR3 nucleotides read TGTGCCAGCAGCCGTTTAGGGGAAAACACTGAAGCTTTCTTT.

This clonotype was counted at least ten times. The genes are TRBV12-3 or TRBV12-4 and TRBJ1-6; 8 bases map to TRBD1. The CDR3 is made up of 15 amino acids. After removal of 6 bases from V and 6 bases from J, the junction contained 7 bases not matched to a gene. CDR3 in DNA: TGTGCCAGCAGCCGGACAGGGAGAGTTAATTCACCCCTCCACTTT. This encodes CASSRTGRVNSPLHF.

At least ten counts were recorded for this clonotype. V gene TRBV4-1 combines with J gene TRBJ1-1; D gene uncertain. Trimming stripped 0 bases from V and 3 bases from J, with 11 bases between. In germline, CDR1 is MGHRA, CDR2 YSYEKL. The CDR3 has 15 residues. Here the CDR3 DNA reads TGCGCCAGCAGCCAAGATCAACACGGGTACACTGAAGCTTTCTTT. As protein: CASSQDQHGYTEAFF.

The chain links TRBV7-2 to TRBJ2-3, with TRBD2 identical over 7 bases. The germline V gene encodes CDR1 SGHTA and CDR2 FQGNSA. Germline trimming cut 5 bases from V and 2 bases from J; bases unmatched to any gene: 7. This CDR3 region has 15 residues. CDR3 in DNA: TGTGCCAGCAGCCCTAGCGGCCACTACACAGATACGCAGTATTTT. Its protein is CASSPSGHYTDTQYF.

This clonotype was counted at least ten times. V and J are TRBV18 and TRBJ2-2; D could derive from TRBD1 or TRBD2 (5 bases each). This CDR3 is 15 amino acids long. The germline V gene encodes CDR1 KGHSH and CDR2 LQKENI. V lost 6 bases and J 0 bases, leaving 11 bases between the germline ends. The CDR3 sequence is CASSDRGPNTGELFF. The CDR3 bases are TGTGCCAGCTCGGACCGGGGACCGAACACCGGGGAGCTGTTTTTT.

This clonotype has just a few counts. The chain joins TRBV28 to TRBJ2-1; D gene uncertain. Germline V gene data show CDR1 as MDHEN and CDR2 as SYDVKM. Trimming shortened V by 8 bases and J by 4 bases, and 18 bases separated the two germline ends. The CDR3 totals 15 residues. The CDR3 is CASRHTITKYNEQFF. CDR3 sequence (DNA): TGTGCCAGCCGCCATACCATCACTAAGTACAATGAGCAGTTCTTC.

This clonotype was recorded a few times. V gene TRBV10-3 combines with J gene TRBJ2-5, with D maybe TRBD2 (5 bases). The germline V and J ends were trimmed by 8 bases and 1 base, with 8 bases remaining between them. Germline CDR1 is ENHRY and CDR2 is SYGVKD. This CDR3 is built from 12 residues. The DNA of the CDR3 is TGTGCCATCGGAGGTACCCAAGAGACCCAGTACTTC. This gives the protein CAIGGTQETQYF.

This clonotype was seen repeatedly, ten times or more. This chain connects TRBV7-2 to TRBJ2-7, with 7 positions matching TRBD1. CDR1 is SGHTA and CDR2 is FQGNSA in the germline V gene. The V segment lost 4 bases and the J segment 3 bases; nucleotides outside the gene matches: 12. The CDR3 totals 16 residues. CDR3: CASSSPIQGTRYEQYF. For the CDR3, the DNA is TGTGCCAGCAGCTCACCTATACAGGGGACCCGCTACGAGCAGTACTTC.

This rearrangement joins TRBV6-5 to TRBJ2-7; 12 positions agree with TRBD2. There are 15 residues in the CDR3. V gave up 6 bases and J gave up 2 bases; unmatched junction bases: 5. CDR1 and CDR2 (germline): MNHEY, SVGAGI. In DNA, the CDR3 is TGTGCCAGCAGACGACTAGCGGGAGTTCCCTACGAGCAGTACTTC. This sequence encodes CASRRLAGVPYEQYF.

This clonotype has ten or more counts. The rearrangement uses TRBV7-2 and TRBJ1-2; no reliable D call. V was cut by 1 base and J by 4 bases, with 7 bases left in between. The germline V gene has CDR1 SGHTA and CDR2 FQGNSA. CDR3 length: 13 amino acids. CDR3 sequence: CASSLDNIYGYTF. The CDR3 coding sequence is TGTGCCAGCAGCTTAGATAACATCTATGGCTACACCTTC.

The V gene is TRBV7-2, the J gene TRBJ2-3; D is unresolved. Germline V gene lookup returns CDR1 SGHTA and CDR2 FQGNSA. Trimming removed 7 bases from V and 0 bases from J, with 11 bases in between. This CDR3 spans 14 amino acids. The CDR3 DNA reads TGTGCCAGCAAAGGCGGAACTAGCACAGATACGCAGTATTTT. As protein: CASKGGTSTDTQYF.

This clonotype was observed many times. The chain has TRBV6-5 and TRBJ2-3; 7 nucleotides agree with TRBD1. CDR1 is MNHEY and CDR2 is SVGAGI in the germline V gene. This CDR3 comprises 14 residues. V lost 6 bases to trimming and J lost 8 bases; unmatched junction nucleotides: 11. CDR3 sequence: CASSQGTGAATQYF. The DNA for the CDR3 is TGTGCCAGCAGCCAGGGAACAGGGGCGGCTACGCAGTATTTT.

The chain is built from TRBV4-3 and TRBJ1-2; unclear D gene. The ends were cut back, 4 bases at V and 7 bases at J, with 13 bases in the middle. Germline loops: CDR1 LGHNA, CDR2 YSLEER. This CDR3 is built from 13 residues. CDR3 nucleotide sequence: TGCGCCAGCAGCCCCACCTTGGCGGGTGGCTACACCTTC. Translating it yields CASSPTLAGGYTF.

This clonotype was picked up many times. The rearrangement links TRBV18 to TRBJ2-1, with D possibly matching TRBD2 (5 bases). The V gene lost 4 bases and the J gene lost 0 bases, with 10 bases spanning the gap. Germline-derived CDR1 and CDR2 are KGHSH and LQKENI. The CDR3 extends over 15 amino acids. The CDR3 region has the DNA TGTGCCAGCTCACGGACTCAAAGCTCCTACAATGAGCAGTTCTTC. This codes for CASSRTQSSYNEQFF.

This clonotype appeared many times. The chain recombines TRBV19 with TRBJ1-2; D not resolved. Germline V gives CDR1 LNHDA, CDR2 SQIVND (reference sequence). The CDR3 is 12 residues long. Trimming removed 4 bases at V and 2 bases at J, with 5 bases between. The CDR3 DNA reads as TGTGCCAGTAGTAGAGGGAACTATGGCTACACCTTC. Translating gives CASSRGNYGYTF.

The table lists this clonotype with many counts. The chain is built from TRBV7-2 and TRBJ2-3; 9 bases are a match to TRBD1. The CDR3 runs to 16 residues. CDR1 is SGHTA and CDR2 is FQGNSA in the germline V gene. V dropped 4 bases and J dropped 1; count of bases not matched to a gene: 6. The CDR3 protein is CASSSGTGWGTDTQYF. CDR3 bases: TGTGCCAGCAGCTCCGGGACAGGGTGGGGCACAGATACGCAGTATTTT.

The chain has TRBV6-5 and TRBJ2-7, with D tentatively TRBD2 (5 bases). Germline values: CDR1 MNHEY, CDR2 SVGAGI. This CDR3 is built from 12 residues. V dropped 5 bases and J dropped 7 bases, with 12 bases sitting between them. The CDR3 DNA follows: TGTGCCAGCAGTACACCCGGGGATGAGCAGTACTTC. Its translation: CASSTPGDEQYF.

V gene TRBV27 combines with J gene TRBJ2-7, with a tentative D call TRBD1 (5 bases). CDR1 and CDR2 (germline): MNHEY, SMNVEV (reference sequence). The CDR3 is 13 amino acids. V lost 6 bases and J 7 bases, leaving 16 bases between the germline ends. The CDR3 is CASSKTREGEQYF. CDR3 nucleotide sequence: TGTGCCAGCAGCAAAACCAGGGAAGGGGAGCAGTACTTC.